The entry that follows covers one T cell receptor (beta chain) sequence. Its cognate antigen is unknown. The data were obtained in a study of beta chain features in type 1 diabetes. Whole-study context: The examined sorted cells totaled 85 million to 120 million across samples.

Since all of the isolated RNA was reverse transcribed, expressed TCRB transcripts were what got sequenced. Libraries were prepared by immunoSEQ multiplex PCR; TCRdb keeps only in-frame clonotypes and omits some of them. The sample has 250,000 to 350,000 clones, 13% to 15% seen once; the top ten hold approximately 0.015%. Via CD45RO/CCR7/CD25/CD127/CD95/CD27, cells of the CD4+ naive, central memory, regulatory and stem cell-like memory subsets were sorted. Findings and limits, study-wide: Diminished insertions and augmented deletions at VDJ junctions characterized type 1 diabetes patients. Significant though moderate, a shortening of TCRB CDR3s appeared in all four CD4+ subsets of Type 1 diabetes patients. A potential PCR bias toward shorter templates would be equal in patient and control samples.

The sequence derives from a man aged 30-40 years with type 1 diabetes. The specimen sequenced was naive CD4+ T cells from blood.

This CDR3 is CASSYSGFVETQYF. Here the CDR3 DNA reads TGTGCCAGCAGTTACTCCGGGTTTGTGGAGACCCAGTACTTC. The V call is TRBV6-6, the J call TRBJ2-5; D is ambiguous. CDR1 MNHNY and CDR2 SVGAGI come from the germline V gene (reference sequence). Trimming stripped 0 bases from V and 5 bases from J, with 10 bases between. The CDR3 covers 14 residues.